A selection of T cell receptor beta chains follows, all from one sample in a study of T-cell reconstitution after alpha-beta-depleted transplantation in children. A single record per CDR3 protein comes from TCRdb applying MiXCR to the PCR reads. The sample consists of some 440,000 distinct CDR3 sequences, around 16% of them appearing once. Specimen: PBMCs, mostly from graft donor cells, collected 360 days after TCRalphabeta/CD19-depleted stem cell transplant. These receptors all come from a boy under three years old who had a stem cell transplant for Wiskott-Aldrich syndrome, so the T cells may come from the graft donor. The CDR3 runs from the conserved cysteine through the conserved F or W. A D gene is named only where the DNA matches it firmly. Clone size appears in some rows only: once, few, many, or a class for an expanded clone.

d_call: TRBD2
j_call: TRBJ2-7
clone_size: NA
v_call: TRBV7-2
cdr3_aa: CASSLVSGVAQYF
cdr3_nt: TGTGCCAGCAGCTTAGTGAGCGGGGTCGCGCAGTACTTC

d_call: TRBD1
j_call: TRBJ2-7
clone_size: NA
v_call: TRBV29-1
cdr3_aa: CSVEGQDYEQYF
cdr3_nt: TGCAGCGTTGAGGGACAGGATTACGAGCAGTACTTC

d_call: TRBD2
j_call: TRBJ2-1
clone_size: few
v_call: TRBV20-1
cdr3_aa: CSARTLAVSYNEQFF
cdr3_nt: TGCAGTGCTAGAACACTAGCGGTATCCTACAATGAGCAGTTCTTC

d_call: NA
j_call: TRBJ2-2
clone_size: many
v_call: TRBV5-1
cdr3_aa: CASSIEPGEMFF
cdr3_nt: TGCGCCAGCAGCATTGAACCGGGAGAGATGTTTTTT

d_call: NA
j_call: TRBJ2-1
clone_size: few
v_call: TRBV5-1
cdr3_aa: CASSSFVEQFF
cdr3_nt: TGCGCCAGCAGCTCGTTCGTGGAGCAGTTCTTC

d_call: NA
j_call: TRBJ2-5
clone_size: few
v_call: TRBV7-9
cdr3_aa: CASSLIGGRFYQETQYF
cdr3_nt: TGTGCCAGCAGCTTAATTGGCGGTAGATTCTACCAAGAGACCCAGTACTTC

d_call: TRBD1
j_call: TRBJ1-6
clone_size: few
v_call: TRBV12-3/TRBV12-4
cdr3_aa: CASSSGQSPLHF
cdr3_nt: TGTGCCAGCAGCTCGGGACAGTCACCCCTCCACTTT

d_call: NA
j_call: TRBJ1-6
clone_size: NA
v_call: TRBV28
cdr3_aa: CASSPPAPSSYNSPLHF
cdr3_nt: TGTGCCAGCAGTCCCCCAGCACCAAGCTCCTATAATTCACCCCTCCACTTT

d_call: NA
j_call: TRBJ2-2
clone_size: few
v_call: TRBV12-3/TRBV12-4
cdr3_aa: CASSLSSRGTGELFF
cdr3_nt: TGTGCCAGCAGTTTGTCTAGCCGGGGGACCGGGGAGCTGTTTTTT

d_call: TRBD2
j_call: TRBJ2-3
clone_size: NA
v_call: TRBV6-2/TRBV6-3
cdr3_aa: CASSPGLAGRSRQLMDTQYF
cdr3_nt: TGTGCCAGCAGTCCAGGACTAGCGGGACGCTCTAGGCAATTAATGGATACGCAGTATTTT

d_call: TRBD1
j_call: TRBJ2-7
clone_size: once
v_call: TRBV30
cdr3_aa: CAWDHTGGWYEQYF
cdr3_nt: TGTGCCTGGGACCATACAGGGGGCTGGTACGAGCAGTACTTC

d_call: NA
j_call: TRBJ2-5
clone_size: few
v_call: TRBV12-3/TRBV12-4
cdr3_aa: CASTEGLSSGTQYF
cdr3_nt: TGTGCCAGCACCGAGGGCCTATCTTCCGGGACCCAGTACTTC

d_call: NA
j_call: TRBJ1-5
clone_size: few
v_call: TRBV6-5
cdr3_aa: CASSYAGPMTGQPQHF
cdr3_nt: TGTGCCAGCAGTTACGCTGGACCTATGACCGGTCAGCCCCAGCATTTT

d_call: NA
j_call: TRBJ2-1
clone_size: NA
v_call: TRBV5-1
cdr3_aa: CASSFGAGSSYNEQFF
cdr3_nt: TGCGCCAGCAGCTTTGGTGCGGGTAGCTCCTACAATGAGCAGTTCTTC

d_call: TRBD2
j_call: TRBJ2-1
clone_size: NA
v_call: TRBV9
cdr3_aa: CASSATGTSSYNEQFF
cdr3_nt: TGTGCCAGCAGCGCCACCGGGACTAGCTCCTACAATGAGCAGTTCTTC

d_call: TRBD1
j_call: TRBJ2-7
clone_size: NA
v_call: TRBV5-1
cdr3_aa: CASGTGKTYEQYF
cdr3_nt: TGCGCCAGTGGGACAGGGAAAACCTACGAGCAGTACTTC

d_call: TRBD1
j_call: TRBJ1-1
clone_size: NA
v_call: TRBV20-1
cdr3_aa: CSARPRTGDTEAFF
cdr3_nt: TGCAGTGCTAGACCCAGGACAGGGGACACTGAAGCTTTCTTT

d_call: TRBD2
j_call: TRBJ2-3
clone_size: few
v_call: TRBV7-6
cdr3_aa: CASSSGRAGISTDTQYF
cdr3_nt: TGTGCCAGCAGCTCAGGCCGAGCGGGAATCAGCACAGATACGCAGTATTTT

d_call: TRBD2
j_call: TRBJ2-1
clone_size: few
v_call: TRBV29-1
cdr3_aa: CSVWRRERILDYNEQFF
cdr3_nt: TGCAGCGTTTGGCGGCGGGAGCGGATTCTAGACTACAATGAGCAGTTCTTC

d_call: NA
j_call: TRBJ2-2
clone_size: few
v_call: TRBV7-6
cdr3_aa: CASSLPAAGELFF
cdr3_nt: TGTGCCAGCAGCTTACCGGCCGCCGGGGAGCTGTTTTTT

d_call: NA
j_call: TRBJ2-1
clone_size: NA
v_call: TRBV7-2
cdr3_aa: CASSLGLRGRGRRYNEQFF
cdr3_nt: TGTGCCAGCAGCTTAGGGCTCAGGGGGAGAGGGAGGCGGTACAATGAGCAGTTCTTC

d_call: NA
j_call: TRBJ2-1
clone_size: NA
v_call: TRBV15
cdr3_aa: CATSREGAGPNEQFF
cdr3_nt: TGTGCCACCAGCAGAGAAGGGGCAGGGCCCAATGAGCAGTTCTTC

d_call: NA
j_call: TRBJ2-7
clone_size: few
v_call: TRBV14
cdr3_aa: CASSQTRTGRDEQYF
cdr3_nt: TGTGCCAGCAGCCAAACCCGGACAGGGAGGGACGAGCAGTACTTC

d_call: TRBD2
j_call: TRBJ2-3
clone_size: NA
v_call: TRBV7-6
cdr3_aa: CASSLGASGDFDTQYF
cdr3_nt: TGTGCCAGCAGCTTAGGTGCTAGCGGGGACTTCGATACGCAGTATTTT

d_call: NA
j_call: TRBJ2-4
clone_size: NA
v_call: TRBV15
cdr3_aa: CATSRGIGEAKNIQYF
cdr3_nt: TGTGCCACCAGCAGAGGGATAGGGGAAGCCAAAAACATTCAGTACTTC

d_call: NA
j_call: TRBJ2-2
clone_size: NA
v_call: TRBV15
cdr3_aa: CATSKSLVRHRANTGELFF
cdr3_nt: TGTGCCACCAGCAAGAGTTTAGTCCGACACAGGGCGAACACCGGGGAGCTGTTTTTT

d_call: NA
j_call: TRBJ1-2
clone_size: NA
v_call: TRBV12-3/TRBV12-4
cdr3_aa: CASSFGHGYTF
cdr3_nt: TGTGCCAGCAGTTTTGGCCATGGCTACACCTTC

d_call: NA
j_call: TRBJ2-5
clone_size: few
v_call: TRBV5-1
cdr3_aa: CASSLGNPETQYF
cdr3_nt: TGCGCCAGCAGCTTGGGTAACCCAGAGACCCAGTACTTC

d_call: NA
j_call: TRBJ2-7
clone_size: NA
v_call: TRBV5-1
cdr3_aa: CASSRDLLYEQYF
cdr3_nt: TGCGCCAGCAGCCGGGACCTCCTCTACGAGCAGTACTTC

d_call: NA
j_call: TRBJ2-7
clone_size: once
v_call: TRBV6-5
cdr3_aa: CASSPSTPFYEQYF
cdr3_nt: TGTGCCAGCAGTCCCTCGACACCCTTCTACGAGCAGTACTTC

d_call: NA
j_call: TRBJ2-3
clone_size: few
v_call: TRBV29-1
cdr3_aa: CSVSRDHLHTDTQYF
cdr3_nt: TGCAGCGTTTCCCGGGACCACCTTCACACAGATACGCAGTATTTT

d_call: NA
j_call: TRBJ2-2
clone_size: NA
v_call: TRBV4-1
cdr3_aa: CASSQAWAGELFF
cdr3_nt: TGCGCCAGCAGCCAAGCATGGGCCGGGGAGCTGTTTTTT

d_call: NA
j_call: TRBJ2-5
clone_size: NA
v_call: TRBV7-9
cdr3_aa: CASSLVQGGAQYF
cdr3_nt: TGTGCCAGCAGCTTAGTACAGGGTGGGGCCCAGTACTTC

d_call: TRBD2
j_call: TRBJ2-2
clone_size: NA
v_call: TRBV4-3
cdr3_aa: CASSQRGGASGRAGTGELFF
cdr3_nt: TGCGCCAGCAGCCAAAGAGGGGGGGCTAGCGGGAGGGCCGGAACCGGGGAGCTGTTTTTT

d_call: NA
j_call: TRBJ2-5
clone_size: NA
v_call: TRBV18
cdr3_aa: CASSPRRIGETQYF
cdr3_nt: TGTGCCAGCTCACCAAGGCGGATAGGGGAGACCCAGTACTTC

d_call: NA
j_call: TRBJ2-5
clone_size: NA
v_call: TRBV27
cdr3_aa: CASSLRVGRDGETQYF
cdr3_nt: TGTGCCAGCAGTTTAAGGGTTGGCAGGGACGGTGAGACCCAGTACTTC

d_call: NA
j_call: TRBJ1-1
clone_size: few
v_call: TRBV5-1
cdr3_aa: CASSHGKNTEAFF
cdr3_nt: TGCGCCAGCAGCCACGGGAAGAACACTGAAGCTTTCTTT

d_call: TRBD2
j_call: TRBJ2-7
clone_size: NA
v_call: TRBV19
cdr3_aa: CASSLGTSGRIYEQYF
cdr3_nt: TGTGCCAGTAGCCTTGGGACTAGCGGGAGAATCTACGAGCAGTACTTC